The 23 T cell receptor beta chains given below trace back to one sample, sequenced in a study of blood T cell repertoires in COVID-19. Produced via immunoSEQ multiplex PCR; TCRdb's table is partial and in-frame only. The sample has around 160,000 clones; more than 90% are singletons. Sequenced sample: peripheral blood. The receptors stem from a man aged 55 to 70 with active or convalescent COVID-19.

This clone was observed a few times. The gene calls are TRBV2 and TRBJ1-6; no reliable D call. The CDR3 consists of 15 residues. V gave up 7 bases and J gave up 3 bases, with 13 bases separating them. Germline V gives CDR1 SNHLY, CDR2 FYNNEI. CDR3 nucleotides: TGTGCCAGCAACGAGAGGGCCGGCTATAATTCACCCCTCCACTTT. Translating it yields CASNERAGYNSPLHF. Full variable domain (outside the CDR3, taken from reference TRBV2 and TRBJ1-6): EPEVTQTPSHQVTQMGQEVILRCVPISNHLYFYWYRQILGQKVEFLVSFYNNEISEKSEIFDDQFSVERPDGSNFTLKIRSTKLEDSAMYFCASNERAGYNSPLHFGNGTRLTVT.

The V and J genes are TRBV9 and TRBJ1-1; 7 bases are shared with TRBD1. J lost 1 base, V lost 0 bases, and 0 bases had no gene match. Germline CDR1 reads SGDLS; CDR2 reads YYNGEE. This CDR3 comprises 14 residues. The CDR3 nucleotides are TGTGCCAGCAGCGTAGGGACAGGGAACACTGAAGCTTTCTTT. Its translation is CASSVGTGNTEAFF. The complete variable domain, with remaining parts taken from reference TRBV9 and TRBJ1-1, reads DSGVTQTPKHLITATGQRVTLRCSPRSGDLSVYWYQQSLDQGLQFLIQYYNGEERAKGNILERFSAQQFPDLHSELNLSSLELGDSALYFCASSVGTGNTEAFFGQGTRLTVV.

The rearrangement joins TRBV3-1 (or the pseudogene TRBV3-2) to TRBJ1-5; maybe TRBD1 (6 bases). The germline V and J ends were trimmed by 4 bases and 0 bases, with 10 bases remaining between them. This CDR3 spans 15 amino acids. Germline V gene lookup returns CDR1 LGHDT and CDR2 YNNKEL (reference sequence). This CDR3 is CASSPGQYSNQPQHF. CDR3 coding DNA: TGTGCCAGCAGCCCGGGACAATATAGCAATCAGCCCCAGCATTTT.

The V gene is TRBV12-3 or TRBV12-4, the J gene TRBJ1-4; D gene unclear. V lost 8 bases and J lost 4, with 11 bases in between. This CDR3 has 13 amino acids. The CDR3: CASERGVNEKLFF. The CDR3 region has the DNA TGTGCCAGCGAGCGGGGAGTTAATGAAAAACTGTTTTTT.

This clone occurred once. Here the CDR3 reads CASSEYGSTDTQYF. The CDR3 nucleotides read TGTGCCAGCAGTGAATACGGGAGCACAGATACGCAGTATTTT. The chain is built from TRBV25-1 and TRBJ2-3; D unclear. The CDR3 sequence is 14 residues long. V was trimmed by 0 bases and J by 0 bases, leaving 4 bases between them. Germline-derived CDR1 and CDR2 are MGHDK and SYGVNS. Based on the CDR3 plus reference TRBV25-1 and TRBJ2-3, the full variable domain is EADIYQTPRYLVIGTGKKITLECSQTMGHDKMYWYQQDPGMELHLIHYSYGVNSTEKGDLSSESTVSRIRTEHFPLTLESARPSHTSQYLCASSEYGSTDTQYFGPGTRLTVL.

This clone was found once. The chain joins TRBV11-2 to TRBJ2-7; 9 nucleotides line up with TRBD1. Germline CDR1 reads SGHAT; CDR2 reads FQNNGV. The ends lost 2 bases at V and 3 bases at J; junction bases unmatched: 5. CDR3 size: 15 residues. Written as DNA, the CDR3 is TGTGCCAGCAGCTTAACGGGACAGGGCCGCTACGAGCAGTACTTC. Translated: CASSLTGQGRYEQYF.

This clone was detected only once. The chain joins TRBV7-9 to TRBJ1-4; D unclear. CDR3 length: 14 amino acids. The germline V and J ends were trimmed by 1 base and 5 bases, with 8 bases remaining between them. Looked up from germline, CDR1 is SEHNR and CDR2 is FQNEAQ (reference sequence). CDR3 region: CASSLGGKNEKLFF. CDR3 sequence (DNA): TGTGCCAGCAGCTTAGGAGGGAAGAATGAAAAACTGTTTTTT.

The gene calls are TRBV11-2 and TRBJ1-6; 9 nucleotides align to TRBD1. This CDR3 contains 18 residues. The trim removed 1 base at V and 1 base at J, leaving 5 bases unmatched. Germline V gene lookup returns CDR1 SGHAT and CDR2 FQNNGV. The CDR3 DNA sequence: TGTGCCAGCAGCTTAGTCTACAGGGGGCTGTCCTATAATTCACCCCTCCACTTT. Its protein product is CASSLVYRGLSYNSPLHF.

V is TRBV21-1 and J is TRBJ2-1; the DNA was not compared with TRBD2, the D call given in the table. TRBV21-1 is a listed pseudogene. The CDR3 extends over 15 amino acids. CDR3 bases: TGTGCCAGTCTGAAAAAGGGACTTACTTACAATGAGCAGTTCTTC. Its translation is CASLKKGLTYNEQFF.

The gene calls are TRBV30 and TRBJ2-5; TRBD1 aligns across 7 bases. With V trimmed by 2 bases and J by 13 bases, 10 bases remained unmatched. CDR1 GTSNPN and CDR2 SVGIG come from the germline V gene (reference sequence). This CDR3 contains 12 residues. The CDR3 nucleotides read TGTGCCTGGAGTCCGGGGACAGATCTTCGGTACTTC. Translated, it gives CAWSPGTDLRYF.

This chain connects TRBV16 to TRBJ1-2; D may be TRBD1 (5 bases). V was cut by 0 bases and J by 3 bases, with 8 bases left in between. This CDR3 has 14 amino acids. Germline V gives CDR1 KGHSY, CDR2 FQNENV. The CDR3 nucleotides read TGTGCCAGCAGCCAATCAAGGGGTGACTATGGCTACACCTTC. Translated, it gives CASSQSRGDYGYTF.

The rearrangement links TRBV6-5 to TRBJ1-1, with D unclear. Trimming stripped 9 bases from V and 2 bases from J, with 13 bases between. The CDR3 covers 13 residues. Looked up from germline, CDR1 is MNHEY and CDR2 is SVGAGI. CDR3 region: CASKVSGNTEAFF. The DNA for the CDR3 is TGTGCCAGTAAAGTTTCAGGAAACACTGAAGCTTTCTTT.

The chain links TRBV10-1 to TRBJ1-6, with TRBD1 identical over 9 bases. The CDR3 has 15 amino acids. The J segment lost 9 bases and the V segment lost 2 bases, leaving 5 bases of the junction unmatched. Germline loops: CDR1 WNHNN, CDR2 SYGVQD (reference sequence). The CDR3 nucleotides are TGCGCCAGCAGTGAGGGACAGGGGATCGGTTCACCCCTCCACTTT. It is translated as CASSEGQGIGSPLHF.

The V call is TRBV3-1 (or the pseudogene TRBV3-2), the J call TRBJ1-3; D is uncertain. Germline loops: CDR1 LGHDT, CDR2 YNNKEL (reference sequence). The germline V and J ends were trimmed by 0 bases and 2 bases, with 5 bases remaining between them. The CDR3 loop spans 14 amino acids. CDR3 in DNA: TGTGCCAGCAGCCAAGACACTGCTGGAAACACCATATATTTT. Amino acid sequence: CASSQDTAGNTIYF.

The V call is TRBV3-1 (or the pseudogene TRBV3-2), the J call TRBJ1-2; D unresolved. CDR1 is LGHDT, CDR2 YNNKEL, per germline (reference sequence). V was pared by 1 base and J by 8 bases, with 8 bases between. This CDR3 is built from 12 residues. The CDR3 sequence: CASSQAEWGYTF. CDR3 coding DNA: TGTGCCAGCAGCCAAGCCGAGTGGGGCTACACCTTC.

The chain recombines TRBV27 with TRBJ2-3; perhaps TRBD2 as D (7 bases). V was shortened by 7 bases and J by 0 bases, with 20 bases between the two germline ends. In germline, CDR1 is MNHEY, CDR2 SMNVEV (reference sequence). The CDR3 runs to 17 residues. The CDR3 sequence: CASTLYAGALSTDTQYF. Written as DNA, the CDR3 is TGTGCCAGCACCCTGTATGCGGGGGCCTTGAGCACAGATACGCAGTATTTT.

DNA for the CDR3: TGTGCCAGCAGCCGGACTAGCGGGAGGGCCTGGGAGACCCAGTACTTC. Its protein product is CASSRTSGRAWETQYF. The chain recombines TRBV11-2 with TRBJ2-5; 15 nucleotides match TRBD2. The CDR3 runs to 16 residues. CDR1 is SGHAT and CDR2 is FQNNGV in the germline V gene. Trimming cost V 5 bases and J 5 bases; bases outside gene matches: 6.

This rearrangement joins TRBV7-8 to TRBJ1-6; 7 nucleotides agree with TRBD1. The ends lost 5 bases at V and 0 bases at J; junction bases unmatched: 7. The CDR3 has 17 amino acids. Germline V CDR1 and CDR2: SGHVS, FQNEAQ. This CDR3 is CASSPGQPSSYNSPLHF. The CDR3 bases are TGTGCCAGCAGCCCGGGACAGCCGAGCTCCTATAATTCACCCCTCCACTTT.

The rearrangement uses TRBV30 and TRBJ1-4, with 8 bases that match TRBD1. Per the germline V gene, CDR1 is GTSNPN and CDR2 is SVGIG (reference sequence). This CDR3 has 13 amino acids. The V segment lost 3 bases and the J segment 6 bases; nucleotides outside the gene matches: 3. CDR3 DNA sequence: TGTGCCTGGAGGGGACAGGTACATGAAAAACTGTTTTTT. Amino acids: CAWRGQVHEKLFF.

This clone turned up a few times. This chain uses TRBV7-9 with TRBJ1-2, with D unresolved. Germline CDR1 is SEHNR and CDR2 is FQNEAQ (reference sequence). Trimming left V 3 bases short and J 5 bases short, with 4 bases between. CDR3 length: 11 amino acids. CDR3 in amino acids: CASSFGYGYTF. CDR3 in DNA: TGTGCCAGCAGCTTCGGGTATGGCTACACCTTC.

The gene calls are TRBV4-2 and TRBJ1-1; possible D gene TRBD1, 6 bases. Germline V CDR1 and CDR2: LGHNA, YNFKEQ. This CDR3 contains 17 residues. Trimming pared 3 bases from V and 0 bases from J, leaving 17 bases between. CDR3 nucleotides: TGTGCCAGCAGCCATTCTGGACAGAGCCACATGAACACTGAAGCTTTCTTT. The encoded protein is CASSHSGQSHMNTEAFF.

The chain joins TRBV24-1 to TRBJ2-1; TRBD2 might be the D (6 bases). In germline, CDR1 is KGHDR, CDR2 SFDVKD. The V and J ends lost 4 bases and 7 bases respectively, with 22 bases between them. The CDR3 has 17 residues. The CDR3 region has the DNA TGTGCCACCAGTGAGGACCCGTCGGGGGTGGGTAGAAATGAGCAGTTCTTC. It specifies CATSEDPSGVGRNEQFF.

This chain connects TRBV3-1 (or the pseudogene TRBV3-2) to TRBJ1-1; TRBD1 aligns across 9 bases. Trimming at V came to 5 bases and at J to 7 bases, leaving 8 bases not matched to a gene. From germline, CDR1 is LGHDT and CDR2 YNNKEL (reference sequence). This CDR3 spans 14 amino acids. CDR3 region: CASSTTGGGGEAFF. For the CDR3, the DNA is TGTGCCAGCAGCACGACAGGGGGTGGCGGTGAAGCTTTCTTT.